This T cell receptor (beta chain) originates from a study of blood T cell repertoires in COVID-19. Study summary: PBMCs, B-cell-depleted T cells, or T cells were the source of the cDNA or gDNA that made up the material.

Authors' processing steps: Researchers report that nucleated cell counts were estimated from reference gene primer amplification. Generated by immunoSEQ multiplex PCR, the TCRdb table keeps only in-frame clones and is missing some. V and J calls and clone size are copied from that table; D and trimming were computed from the DNA. The table shows about 53,000 clones, with around 83% occurring only once. The length of the CDR3 is 16 residues. Unmatched junction bases numbered 6, after V lost 2 bases and J lost 5 bases. From germline, CDR1 is SGHDT and CDR2 YYEEEE. This sequence was found in a man in his 70s with active COVID-19. Material: peripheral blood. The chain is built from TRBV5-6 and TRBJ2-1; TRBD2 matches 11 bases. DNA for the CDR3: TGTGCCAGCAGCTTCTTAGGGACTAGCGGTGACAATGAGCAGTTCTTC. Translation gives CASSFLGTSGDNEQFF.